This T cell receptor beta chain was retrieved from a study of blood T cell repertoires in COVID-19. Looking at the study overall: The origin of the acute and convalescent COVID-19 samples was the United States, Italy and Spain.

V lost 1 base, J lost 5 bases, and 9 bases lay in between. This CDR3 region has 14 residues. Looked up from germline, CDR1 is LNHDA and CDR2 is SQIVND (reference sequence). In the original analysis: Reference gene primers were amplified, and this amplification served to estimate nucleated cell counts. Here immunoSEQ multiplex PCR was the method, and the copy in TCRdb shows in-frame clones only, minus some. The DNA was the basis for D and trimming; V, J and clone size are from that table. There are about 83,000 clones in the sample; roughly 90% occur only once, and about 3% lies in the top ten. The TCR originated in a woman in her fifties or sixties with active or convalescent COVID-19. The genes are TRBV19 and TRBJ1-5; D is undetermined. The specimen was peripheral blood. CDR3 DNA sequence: TGTGCCAGTAGTATAGTTCGGGTCTATCAGCCCCAGCATTTT. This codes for CASSIVRVYQPQHF.